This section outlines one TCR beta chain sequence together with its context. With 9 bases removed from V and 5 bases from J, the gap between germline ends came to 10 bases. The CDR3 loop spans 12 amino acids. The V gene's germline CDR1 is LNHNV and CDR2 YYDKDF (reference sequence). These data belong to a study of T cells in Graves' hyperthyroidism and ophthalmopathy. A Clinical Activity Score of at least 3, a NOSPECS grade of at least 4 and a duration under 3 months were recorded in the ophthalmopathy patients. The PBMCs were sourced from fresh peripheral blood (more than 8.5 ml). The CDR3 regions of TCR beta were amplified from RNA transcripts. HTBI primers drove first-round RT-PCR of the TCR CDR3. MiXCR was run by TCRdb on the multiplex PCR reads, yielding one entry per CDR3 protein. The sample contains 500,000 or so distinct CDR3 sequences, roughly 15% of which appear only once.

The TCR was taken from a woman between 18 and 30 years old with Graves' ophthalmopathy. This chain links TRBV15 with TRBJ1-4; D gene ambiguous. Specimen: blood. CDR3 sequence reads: CATTSTNEKLFF. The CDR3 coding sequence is TGTGCCACGACCTCTACGAATGAAAAACTGTTTTTT.